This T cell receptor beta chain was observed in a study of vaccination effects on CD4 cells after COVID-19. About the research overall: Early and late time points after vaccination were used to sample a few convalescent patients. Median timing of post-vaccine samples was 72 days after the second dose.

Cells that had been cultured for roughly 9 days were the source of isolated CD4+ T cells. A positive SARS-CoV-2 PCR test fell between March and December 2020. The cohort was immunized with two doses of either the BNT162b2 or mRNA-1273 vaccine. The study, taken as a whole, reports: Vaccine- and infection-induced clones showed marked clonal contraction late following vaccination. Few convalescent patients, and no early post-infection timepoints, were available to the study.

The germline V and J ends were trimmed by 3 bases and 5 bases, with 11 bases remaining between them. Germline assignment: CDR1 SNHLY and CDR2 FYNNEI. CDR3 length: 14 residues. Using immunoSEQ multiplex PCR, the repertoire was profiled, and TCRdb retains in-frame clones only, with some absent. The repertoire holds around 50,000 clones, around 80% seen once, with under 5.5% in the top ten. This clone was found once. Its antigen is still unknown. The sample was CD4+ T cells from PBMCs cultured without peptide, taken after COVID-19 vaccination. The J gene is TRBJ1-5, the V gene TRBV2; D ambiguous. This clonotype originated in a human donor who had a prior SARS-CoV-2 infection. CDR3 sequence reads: CASSDGSGYQPQHF. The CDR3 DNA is TGTGCCAGCAGTGACGGGTCCGGGTATCAGCCCCAGCATTTT.